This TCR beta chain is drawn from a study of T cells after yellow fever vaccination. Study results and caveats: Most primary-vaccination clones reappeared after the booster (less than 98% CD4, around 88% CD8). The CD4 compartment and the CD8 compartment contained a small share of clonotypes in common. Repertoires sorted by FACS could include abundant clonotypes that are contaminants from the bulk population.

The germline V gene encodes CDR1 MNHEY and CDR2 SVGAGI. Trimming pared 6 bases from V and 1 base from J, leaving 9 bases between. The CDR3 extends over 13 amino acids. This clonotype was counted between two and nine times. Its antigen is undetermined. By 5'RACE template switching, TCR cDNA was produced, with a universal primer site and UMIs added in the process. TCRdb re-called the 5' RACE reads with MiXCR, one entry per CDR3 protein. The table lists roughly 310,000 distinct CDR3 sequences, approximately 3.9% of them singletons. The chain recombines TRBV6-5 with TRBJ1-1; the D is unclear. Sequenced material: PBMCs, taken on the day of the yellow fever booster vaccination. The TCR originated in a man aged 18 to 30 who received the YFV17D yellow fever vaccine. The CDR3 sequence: CASRSTQNTEAFF. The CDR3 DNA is TGTGCCAGCAGGTCCACTCAGAACACTGAAGCTTTCTTT.